The TCR beta chain described here comes from a study of blood T cells in healthy people across ages. Whole-study results and caveats: With unsorted PBMCs, a conclusive comparison of naive versus antigen-experienced cells was not possible.

For the second PCR, which ran for 7 to 11 cycles, a sample-barcoded 5' primer and a J-beta primer mix were used. TCRdb recomputed calls from the 5' RACE reads with MiXCR, one row per CDR3 protein. The data show approximately 780,000 distinct CDR3 sequences, more than 25% seen once. About this clonotype: Its specificity is unknown. Germline and junction disagree at one end, which may indicate a read error.

Looked up from germline, CDR1 is SGHDT and CDR2 is YYEEEE. The CDR3 runs 14 residues. These data also featured in a second study, about T cells of mothers and their children. This second study says: Reads recorded for TCR beta CDR3 numbered over 9 million per mother and several million per child. Related mother-child pairs showed slightly higher but non-significant overlap than unrelated pairs.

The sequence was obtained from a boy younger than 18 in good health. The chain links TRBV5-6 to TRBJ1-2, with D tentatively TRBD1 (6 bases). Input material: blood. In nucleotides, the CDR3 is TGCGCCAGCAGCTTGGAGGGGGGCGACTATGGCTACACCTTC. Its translation is CASSLEGGDYGYTF.